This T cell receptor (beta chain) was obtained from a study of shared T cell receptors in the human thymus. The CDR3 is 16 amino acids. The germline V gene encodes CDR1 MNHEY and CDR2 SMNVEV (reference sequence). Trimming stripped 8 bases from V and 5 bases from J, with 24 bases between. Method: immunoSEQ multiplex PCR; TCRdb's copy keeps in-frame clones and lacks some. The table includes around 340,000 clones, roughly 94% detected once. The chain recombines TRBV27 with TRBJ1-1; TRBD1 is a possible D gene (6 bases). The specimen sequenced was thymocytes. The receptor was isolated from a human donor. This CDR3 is CASHIPLDSGRTEAFF. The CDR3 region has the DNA TGTGCCAGCCACATCCCCTTGGACAGCGGCAGGACTGAAGCTTTCTTT.